The source of this T cell receptor (beta chain) is a study of response to subunit inactivated influenza vaccine. The study's findings and limits: A suggestion made by the authors is that each seasonal influenza vaccination recruits few new T cells.

The junction had 7 bases not matched to a gene; V was cut back by 5 bases and J by 6 bases. The CDR3 runs to 15 residues. Looked up from germline, CDR1 is MRHNA and CDR2 is SNTAGT. This clonotype was detected a few times. Its antigen is still unknown. MiXCR, run by TCRdb on the RT-PCR reads, gives a single entry per CDR3 protein. In the table there are 500,000 to 600,000 distinct CDR3 sequences, about 17% of which are singletons. The receptor was derived from a man aged 45-69 years who received an inactivated influenza vaccine. The material sequenced was CD4+ T cells sorted from PBMCs, taken less than 30 months after vaccination. The chain uses TRBV6-4 and TRBJ2-1; TRBD2 agrees at 10 bases. The CDR3 region is CASSRLAGVLNEQFF. For the CDR3, the DNA is TGTGCCAGCAGTCGACTAGCGGGTGTTCTCAATGAGCAGTTCTTC.